This T cell receptor beta chain was sequenced during a study of blood T cells in healthy people across ages. Study-wide findings and caveats: The fall in TCR beta diversity per million T cells was roughly linear with age. Diversity estimates drawn from one million T cells were deemed underestimates. No conclusive comparison of naive versus antigen-experienced cells was possible with unsorted PBMCs.

Trimming cost V 4 bases and J 7 bases, with 17 bases left between them. The germline gives CDR1 LGHDT, CDR2 YNNKEL (reference sequence). There are 14 residues in the CDR3. Notes on this clonotype: The antigen remains undetermined.

Researchers collected 7.5 to 10 milliliters of peripheral blood from every single donor. The second PCR ran roughly 7 to 12 cycles with a sample-barcoded 5' primer and J-beta primers. TCRdb reanalysed the 5' RACE reads using MiXCR and keeps one entry per CDR3 protein. The data hold 1,500,000 or so distinct CDR3 sequences, with approximately 59% observed a single time. Sequencing was performed on blood. V gene TRBV3-1 combines with J gene TRBJ2-7, with D hard to call. This TCR was sampled from a man between 18 and 35 years old in good health. The CDR3 loop reads CASSPDVGLPEQYF. In nucleotides, the CDR3 is TGTGCCAGCAGCCCGGACGTCGGGCTTCCAGAGCAGTACTTC.